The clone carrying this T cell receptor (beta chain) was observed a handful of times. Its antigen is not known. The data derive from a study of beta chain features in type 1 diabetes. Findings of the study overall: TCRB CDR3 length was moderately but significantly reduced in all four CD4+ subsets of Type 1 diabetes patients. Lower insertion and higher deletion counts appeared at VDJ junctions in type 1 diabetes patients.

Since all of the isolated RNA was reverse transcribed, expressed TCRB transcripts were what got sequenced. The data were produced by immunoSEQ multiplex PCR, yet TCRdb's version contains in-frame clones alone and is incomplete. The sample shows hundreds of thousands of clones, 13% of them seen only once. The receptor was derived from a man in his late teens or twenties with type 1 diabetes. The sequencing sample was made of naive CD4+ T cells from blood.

The CDR3 region is CAISEPQGAGRTFF. The CDR3 nucleotides read TGTGCCATCAGTGAGCCACAGGGGGCGGGTAGAACTTTCTTT. This chain links TRBV10-3 with TRBJ1-1; TRBD1 aligns across 9 bases. Germline CDR1 and CDR2: ENHRY and SYGVKD. The V and J ends lost 2 bases and 12 bases, in that order; junction bases with no gene match: 10. CDR3 size: 14 residues.